The 8 T cell receptor beta chains presented below share a single source sample, sequenced in a study of blood T cells in healthy people across ages. A sample-barcoded 5' primer and a J-beta primer mix were used in a second PCR of roughly 6 to 12 cycles. One entry per CDR3 protein results from TCRdb running MiXCR on the 5' RACE reads. This repertoire shows 790,000 or so distinct CDR3 sequences, 35% to 60% found once; its top ten account for 15% to 20%. The specimen was blood. The receptors were sampled from a man older than 75 in good health.

The chain recombines TRBV12-3 or TRBV12-4 with TRBJ2-2; 9 bases line up with TRBD1. This CDR3 spans 14 amino acids. The ends lost 5 bases at V and 6 bases at J; junction bases unmatched: 4. CDR3 sequence reads: CASSRTGEAGELFF. The CDR3 nucleotides read TGTGCCAGCAGTCGGACAGGGGAGGCCGGGGAGCTGTTTTTT.

J is TRBJ1-5 and V is TRBV28; D is uncertain. This CDR3 is 16 amino acids long. Trimming took 3 bases from V and 2 from J, leaving 14 bases between them. Germline lookup yields CDR1 MDHEN and CDR2 SYDVKM. DNA of the CDR3: TGTGCCAGCAGTTTCCCGCCGAGGAGGCGCAATCAGCCCCAGCATTTT. Translated, it gives CASSFPPRRRNQPQHF.

The V gene is TRBV28, the J gene TRBJ1-2; no clear D gene. Per germline, CDR1 MDHEN and CDR2 SYDVKM. V lost 7 bases and J lost 5, with 8 bases in between. The CDR3 sequence is 11 residues long. The CDR3 region is CASTSPYGYTF. The CDR3 coding sequence is TGTGCCAGCACCTCTCCTTATGGCTACACCTTC.

The chain carries TRBV2 and TRBJ2-3; 8 bases map to TRBD1. The germline V gene has CDR1 SNHLY and CDR2 FYNNEI. CDR3 size: 15 residues. The J segment lost 6 bases and the V segment lost 5 bases, leaving 10 bases of the junction unmatched. The CDR3 DNA sequence: TGTGCCAGCAGTATGGACAGGGCTGCAAAGGATACGCAGTATTTT. Translation gives CASSMDRAAKDTQYF.

The rearrangement joins TRBV11-2 to TRBJ1-1; TRBD1 matches at 9 bases. This CDR3 region has 13 residues. J lost 10 bases, V lost 3 bases, and 6 bases had no gene match. Germline CDR1 and CDR2: SGHAT and FQNNGV. As DNA, the CDR3 is TGTGCCAGCAGCTTCCCGGACAGGGGTGCAGCTTTCTTT. Protein product: CASSFPDRGAAFF.

This clonotype was observed a few times. This rearrangement joins TRBV7-2 to TRBJ2-2; tentative D call: TRBD2 (6 bases). V shed 1 base and J shed 0 bases, with 15 bases lying between them. CDR1 and CDR2 from the germline V gene are SGHTA and FQGNSA. This CDR3 has 18 amino acids. The CDR3 region has the DNA TGTGCCAGCAGCTTAGACGGGCCGGGGGTGACGAACACCGGGGAGCTGTTTTTT. Amino acid sequence: CASSLDGPGVTNTGELFF.

The J gene is TRBJ2-6, the V gene TRBV5-1; 12 bases agree with TRBD2. CDR3 length equals 17 residues. Germline-derived CDR1 and CDR2 are SGHRS and YFSETQ. Trimming cost V 0 bases and J 3 bases; bases outside gene matches: 1. In DNA, the CDR3 is TGCGCCAGCAGCTTGGGACTAGCGGGAGATGGGGCCAACGTCCTGACTTTC. Translated, it gives CASSLGLAGDGANVLTF.

The chain is built from TRBV11-1 and TRBJ2-7; D is ambiguous. The V gene's germline CDR1 is SGHAT and CDR2 FQDESV (reference sequence). CDR3 length equals 15 residues. The V end was cut by 6 bases, the J end by 0 bases, with 15 bases between. CDR3 loop: CASRSRGISSYEQYF. CDR3 nucleotides: TGTGCCAGCAGGTCTCGAGGAATAAGCTCCTACGAGCAGTACTTC.